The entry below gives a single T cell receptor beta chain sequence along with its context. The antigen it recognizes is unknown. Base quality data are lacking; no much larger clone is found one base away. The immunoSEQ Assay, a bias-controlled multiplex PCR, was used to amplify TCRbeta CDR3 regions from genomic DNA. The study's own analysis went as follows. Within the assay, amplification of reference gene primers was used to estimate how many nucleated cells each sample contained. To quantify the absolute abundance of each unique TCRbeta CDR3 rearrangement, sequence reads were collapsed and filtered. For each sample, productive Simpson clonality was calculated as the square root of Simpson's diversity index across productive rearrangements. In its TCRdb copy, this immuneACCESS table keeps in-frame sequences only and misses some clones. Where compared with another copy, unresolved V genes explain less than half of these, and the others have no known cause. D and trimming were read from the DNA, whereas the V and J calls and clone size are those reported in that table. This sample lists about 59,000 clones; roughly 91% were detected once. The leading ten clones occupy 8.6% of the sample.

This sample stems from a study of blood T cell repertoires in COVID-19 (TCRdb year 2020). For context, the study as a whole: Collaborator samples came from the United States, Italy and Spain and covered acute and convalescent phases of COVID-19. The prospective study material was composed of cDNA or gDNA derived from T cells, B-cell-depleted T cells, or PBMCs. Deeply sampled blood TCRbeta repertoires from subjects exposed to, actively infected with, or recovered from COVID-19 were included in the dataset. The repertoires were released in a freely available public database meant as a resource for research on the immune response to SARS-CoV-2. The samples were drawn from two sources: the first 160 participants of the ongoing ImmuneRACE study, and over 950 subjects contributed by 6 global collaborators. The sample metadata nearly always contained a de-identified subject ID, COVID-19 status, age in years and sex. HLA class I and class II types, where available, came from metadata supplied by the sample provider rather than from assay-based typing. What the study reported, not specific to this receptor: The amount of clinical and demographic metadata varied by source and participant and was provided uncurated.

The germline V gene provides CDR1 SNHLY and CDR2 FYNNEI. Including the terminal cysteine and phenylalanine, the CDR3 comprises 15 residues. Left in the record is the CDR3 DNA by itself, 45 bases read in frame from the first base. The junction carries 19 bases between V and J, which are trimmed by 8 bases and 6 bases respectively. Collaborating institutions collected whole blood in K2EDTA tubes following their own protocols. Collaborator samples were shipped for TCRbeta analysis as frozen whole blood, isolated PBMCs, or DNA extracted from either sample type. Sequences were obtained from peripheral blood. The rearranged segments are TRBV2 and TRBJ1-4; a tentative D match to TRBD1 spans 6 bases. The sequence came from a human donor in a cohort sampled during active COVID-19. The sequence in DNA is TGTGCCAGCTACCTAGGGGGAAGGGGATATGAAAAACTGTTTTTT. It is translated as CASYLGGRGYEKLFF.